These T cell receptor beta chains were read from a single sample in a study of blood T cell repertoires in COVID-19. TCRdb keeps only in-frame clones here, not all; method: immunoSEQ multiplex PCR. Of approximately 310,000 clones in the sample, more than 75% were seen once. Sequenced input: peripheral blood. These receptors were obtained from a woman in her forties or fifties who had recovered from COVID-19. The CDR3 runs from the conserved cysteine through the conserved F or W. Fields, in order: CDR3 length, V gene, D gene, J gene, clone size, CDR3 protein, CDR3 DNA. D genes are given only for firm matches. Size values are once, few and many counts, or a class for expanded clones, and some rows have none.

CDR3 length: 18
V gene: TRBV14
D gene: TRBD1
J gene: TRBJ2-2
clone size: few
CDR3 protein: CASSQGAGTEANTGELFF
CDR3 DNA: TGTGCCAGCAGCCAAGGGGCCGGGACAGAAGCTAACACCGGGGAGCTGTTTTTT

CDR3 length: 15
V gene: TRBV9
D gene: NA
J gene: TRBJ1-3
clone size: NA
CDR3 protein: CASSVVPGAGNTIYF
CDR3 DNA: TGTGCCAGCAGCGTAGTTCCGGGAGCAGGAAACACCATATATTTT

CDR3 length: 15
V gene: TRBV6-6
D gene: NA
J gene: TRBJ2-7
clone size: NA
CDR3 protein: CASSTHGGSSLEQYF
CDR3 DNA: TGTGCCAGCAGTACCCACGGAGGTTCTTCTCTCGAGCAGTACTTC

CDR3 length: 15
V gene: TRBV3-1/TRBV3-2
D gene: NA
J gene: TRBJ2-3
clone size: NA
CDR3 protein: CASSQDLVRTDTQYF
CDR3 DNA: TGTGCCAGCAGCCAAGATCTGGTCCGGACAGATACGCAGTATTTT

CDR3 length: 16
V gene: TRBV6-1
D gene: TRBD1
J gene: TRBJ2-2
clone size: NA
CDR3 protein: CASSDWTGGGTGELFF
CDR3 DNA: TGTGCCAGCAGTGATTGGACAGGCGGAGGCACCGGGGAGCTGTTTTTT

CDR3 length: 14
V gene: TRBV6-2/TRBV6-3
D gene: NA
J gene: TRBJ2-5
clone size: NA
CDR3 protein: CASSYSSSLETQYF
CDR3 DNA: TGTGCCAGCAGTTACTCGTCGTCACTGGAGACCCAGTACTTC

CDR3 length: 14
V gene: TRBV5-6
D gene: TRBD1
J gene: TRBJ1-1
clone size: NA
CDR3 protein: CASSLRGRYTEAFF
CDR3 DNA: TGTGCCAGCAGCTTGAGGGGGCGGTACACTGAAGCTTTCTTT

CDR3 length: 16
V gene: TRBV4-3
D gene: TRBD2
J gene: TRBJ2-1
clone size: NA
CDR3 protein: CASSPTTGLAGHEQFF
CDR3 DNA: TGCGCCAGCAGCCCGACTACGGGACTAGCGGGACATGAGCAGTTCTTC

CDR3 length: 14
V gene: TRBV28
D gene: TRBD1
J gene: TRBJ1-6
clone size: NA
CDR3 protein: CESRPGQHNSPLHF
CDR3 DNA: TGTGAGAGCAGACCGGGACAGCATAATTCACCCCTCCACTTT

CDR3 length: 15
V gene: TRBV19
D gene: TRBD1
J gene: TRBJ1-2
clone size: NA
CDR3 protein: CASRGQGDNNPGHTF
CDR3 DNA: TGTGCCAGTAGGGGACAGGGGGATAATAATCCTGGCCACACCTTC

CDR3 length: 15
V gene: TRBV11-3
D gene: NA
J gene: TRBJ2-1
clone size: NA
CDR3 protein: CASSLSQGAYNEQFF
CDR3 DNA: TGTGCCAGCAGCTTGTCCCAGGGTGCCTACAATGAGCAGTTCTTC

CDR3 length: 18
V gene: TRBV28
D gene: NA
J gene: TRBJ1-6
clone size: few
CDR3 protein: CASSPRRADTSRNSPLHF
CDR3 DNA: TGTGCCAGCAGTCCCCGGAGGGCGGACACCTCTAGGAATTCACCCCTCCACTTT

CDR3 length: 15
V gene: TRBV11-2
D gene: TRBD2
J gene: TRBJ2-7
clone size: NA
CDR3 protein: CASSGLAGYSYEQYF
CDR3 DNA: TGTGCCAGCAGCGGACTAGCGGGGTACTCCTACGAGCAGTACTTC

CDR3 length: 13
V gene: TRBV6-2/TRBV6-3
D gene: NA
J gene: TRBJ1-1
clone size: once
CDR3 protein: CASSFSLNTEAFF
CDR3 DNA: TGTGCCAGCAGTTTTTCTCTCAACACTGAAGCTTTCTTT

CDR3 length: 17
V gene: TRBV5-1
D gene: TRBD1
J gene: TRBJ2-3
clone size: NA
CDR3 protein: CASSETGASRYPDTQYF
CDR3 DNA: TGCGCCAGCAGTGAGACAGGGGCCAGCCGGTACCCAGATACGCAGTATTTT

CDR3 length: 13
V gene: TRBV5-6
D gene: NA
J gene: TRBJ2-5
clone size: NA
CDR3 protein: CASSQQGGETQYF
CDR3 DNA: TGTGCCAGCAGCCAACAGGGCGGGGAGACCCAGTACTTC

CDR3 length: 16
V gene: TRBV11-3
D gene: TRBD1
J gene: TRBJ2-3
clone size: NA
CDR3 protein: CASSLNSGTGPDTQYF
CDR3 DNA: TGTGCCAGCAGCTTAAATTCCGGGACAGGGCCAGATACGCAGTATTTT

CDR3 length: 14
V gene: TRBV6-5
D gene: TRBD1
J gene: TRBJ1-2
clone size: NA
CDR3 protein: CASSRDRGNYGYTF
CDR3 DNA: TGTGCCAGCAGTAGGGACAGGGGTAACTATGGCTACACCTTC

CDR3 length: 14
V gene: TRBV27
D gene: NA
J gene: TRBJ1-6
clone size: NA
CDR3 protein: CASRPGQRVGPLHF
CDR3 DNA: TGTGCCAGCAGACCGGGACAACGGGTAGGGCCCCTCCACTTT

CDR3 length: 15
V gene: TRBV2
D gene: TRBD1
J gene: TRBJ2-1
clone size: once
CDR3 protein: CASSPRTGGMGEQFF
CDR3 DNA: TGTGCCAGCAGCCCAAGGACAGGGGGGATGGGTGAGCAGTTCTTC

CDR3 length: 14
V gene: TRBV20-1
D gene: NA
J gene: TRBJ2-3
clone size: NA
CDR3 protein: CSASYRVGADTQYF
CDR3 DNA: TGCAGTGCTAGTTACAGGGTTGGGGCTGATACGCAGTATTTT

CDR3 length: 15
V gene: TRBV10-3
D gene: NA
J gene: TRBJ1-2
clone size: NA
CDR3 protein: CAISEMGLGLDGYTF
CDR3 DNA: TGTGCCATCAGTGAGATGGGACTTGGGTTGGATGGCTACACCTTC

CDR3 length: 18
V gene: TRBV5-5
D gene: NA
J gene: TRBJ1-1
clone size: NA
CDR3 protein: CASSSLGRYGGLNTEAFF
CDR3 DNA: TGTGCCAGCAGCTCCCTAGGCCGCTACGGGGGGCTGAACACTGAAGCTTTCTTT

CDR3 length: 14
V gene: TRBV6-2/TRBV6-3
D gene: TRBD2
J gene: TRBJ2-5
clone size: NA
CDR3 protein: CASSYWTRPETQYF
CDR3 DNA: TGTGCCAGCAGTTACTGGACTAGACCGGAGACCCAGTACTTC

CDR3 length: 13
V gene: TRBV12-3/TRBV12-4
D gene: TRBD1
J gene: TRBJ1-2
clone size: NA
CDR3 protein: CASSHRQGRGYTF
CDR3 DNA: TGTGCCAGCAGCCACCGACAGGGTAGGGGCTACACCTTC

CDR3 length: 15
V gene: TRBV5-1
D gene: NA
J gene: TRBJ1-1
clone size: NA
CDR3 protein: CASSISVRSNTEAFF
CDR3 DNA: TGCGCCAGCAGCATCAGCGTTCGGTCGAACACTGAAGCTTTCTTT